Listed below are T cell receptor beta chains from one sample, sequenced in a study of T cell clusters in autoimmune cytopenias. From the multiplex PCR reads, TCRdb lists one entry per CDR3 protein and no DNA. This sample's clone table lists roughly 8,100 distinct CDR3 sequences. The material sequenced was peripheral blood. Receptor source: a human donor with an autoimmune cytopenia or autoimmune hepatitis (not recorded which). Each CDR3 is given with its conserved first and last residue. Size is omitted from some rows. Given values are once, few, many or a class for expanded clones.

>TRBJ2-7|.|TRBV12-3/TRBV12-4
CDSSRLAGLEEQYF
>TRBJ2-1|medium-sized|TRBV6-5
CASSYLKGSSYNEQFF
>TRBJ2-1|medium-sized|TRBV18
CASSPSLDSYNEQFF
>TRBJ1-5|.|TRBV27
CASSLQGALGQPQHF
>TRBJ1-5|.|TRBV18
CASSPRELWGQPQHF
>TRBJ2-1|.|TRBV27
CASSPFIAGGWFF
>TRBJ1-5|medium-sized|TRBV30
CAWSVQGQPQHF
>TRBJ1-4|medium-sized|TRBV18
CASSPGGGNEKLFF
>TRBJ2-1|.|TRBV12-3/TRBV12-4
CAISYRTGGFNEQFF
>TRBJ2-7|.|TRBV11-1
CASSLGWEGIYEQYF
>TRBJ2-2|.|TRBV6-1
CASQIRWAGELFF
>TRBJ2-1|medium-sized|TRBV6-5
CASRPNGQSRYNEQFF
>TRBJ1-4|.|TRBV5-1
CASSSGLFNEKLFF
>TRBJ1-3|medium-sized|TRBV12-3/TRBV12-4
CASSANSGNTIYF
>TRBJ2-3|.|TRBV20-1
CSARDSQGGFGDTQYF
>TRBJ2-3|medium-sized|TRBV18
CASSPLHRDRGADTQYF
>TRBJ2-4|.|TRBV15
CATSRESIGGGFKNIQYF
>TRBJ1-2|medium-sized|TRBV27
CASTLRQGNYGYTF
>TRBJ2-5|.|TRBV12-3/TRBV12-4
CASSSQGGGGKETQYF
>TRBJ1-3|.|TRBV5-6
CASSVHRGDGNTIYF
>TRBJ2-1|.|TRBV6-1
CASRPGLAGLNEQFF
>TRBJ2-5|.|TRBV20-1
CSARMASGGARNQETQYF
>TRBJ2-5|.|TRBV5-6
CASRSYGTSGNQETQYF
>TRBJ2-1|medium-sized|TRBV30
CAWSQQITGTGGMFF
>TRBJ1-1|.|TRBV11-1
CASSLGARRANTEAFF
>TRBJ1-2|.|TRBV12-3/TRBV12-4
CASSYGRQGGGDYGYTF
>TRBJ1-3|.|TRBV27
CASSGRGTGNGNTIYF
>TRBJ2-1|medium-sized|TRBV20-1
CSAPGTTRTEQFF